These 25 T cell receptor beta chains originate from one sample sequenced in a study of OX40 agonist ivuxolimab in advanced cancers. TCRdb's table, derived via immunoSEQ multiplex PCR, lists solely in-frame clones and lacks some. The sample consists of roughly 19,000 clones, 65% to 85% of them appearing once. This specimen was CD4+ or CD8+ T cells sorted from blood, taken in a trial of the OX40 agonist ivuxolimab. The receptors derive from an adult with an advanced solid tumor such as melanoma, head and neck, liver or kidney cancer.

The rearrangement joins TRBV30 to TRBJ2-1; D is perhaps TRBD1 (5 bases). This CDR3 region has 12 residues. Trimming shortened V by 2 bases and J by 8 bases, and 10 bases separated the two germline ends. Germline V lookup: CDR1 GTSNPN, CDR2 SVGIG (reference sequence). For the CDR3, the DNA is TGTGCCTGGAGTTACCAGGGTTATGAGCAGTTCTTC. It is translated as CAWSYQGYEQFF.

The J gene is TRBJ2-7, the V gene TRBV5-4, with 7 positions matching TRBD2. The CDR3 contains 16 residues. V lost 4 bases to trimming and J lost 1 base; unmatched junction nucleotides: 11. CDR1 and CDR2 (germline): SGHNT, YYREEE (reference sequence). CDR3 DNA sequence: TGTGCCAGCAGCCAAGATGGGGGAGGGATGTCCTACGAGCAGTACTTC. Its translation: CASSQDGGGMSYEQYF.

The chain links TRBV7-9 to TRBJ2-1, with 7 nucleotides matching TRBD1. The J segment lost 15 bases and the V segment lost 1 base, leaving 6 bases of the junction unmatched. In germline, CDR1 is SEHNR, CDR2 FQNEAQ (reference sequence). This CDR3 spans 12 amino acids. Here the CDR3 DNA reads TGTGCCAGCAGCTTAGGGGTGGACAGGCGGTTCTTC. Translation gives CASSLGVDRRFF.

The rearrangement joins TRBV7-9 to TRBJ1-2; possibly TRBD1 for D (5 bases). Germline V gene sequence: CDR1 SEHNR, CDR2 FQNEAQ (reference sequence). The CDR3 consists of 14 residues. V shed 5 bases and J shed 3 bases, with 13 bases lying between them. The CDR3 DNA reads as TGTGCCAGCAGCCTCTACGGGGGGGACTATGGCTACACCTTC. Its translation: CASSLYGGDYGYTF.

The rearrangement joins TRBV12-2 to TRBJ2-1; no check of the table's D call, TRBD2, against the DNA was made. TRBV12-2 is a documented pseudogene. CDR3 length: 17 residues. In DNA, the CDR3 is TGTGCAAGTCGTTTTCCGGGACTAGGGCCCCTCTACAATGAGCAGTTCTTC. Its translation is CASRFPGLGPLYNEQFF.

This clone appeared a single time. The rearrangement uses TRBV27 and TRBJ2-7; D possibly corresponds to TRBD1 (6 bases). The germline CDR1 and CDR2 sequences are MNHEY and SMNVEV (reference sequence). CDR3 size: 13 residues. The V end lost 5 bases, the J end lost 3 bases, and 11 bases lay between the germline ends. The CDR3 DNA reads TGTGCCAGCAGTCGACAGGTGGACTACGAGCAGTACTTC. Translated, it gives CASSRQVDYEQYF.

There are a few counts of this clone. CDR3 amino acids: CASTPSGASFSNEKLFF. The CDR3 DNA reads as TGTGCCAGCACACCGTCCGGGGCCAGCTTTTCTAATGAAAAACTGTTTTTT. The V gene is TRBV2, the J gene TRBJ1-4; possibly TRBD1 for D (5 bases). Germline CDR1 and CDR2: SNHLY and FYNNEI. V was shortened by 7 bases and J by 3 bases, with 21 bases between the two germline ends. The CDR3 totals 17 residues.

The V gene is TRBV10-3, the J gene TRBJ2-7, with a weak D call TRBD1 (5 bases). V was cut by 5 bases and J by 2 bases, with 10 bases left in between. In germline, CDR1 is ENHRY, CDR2 SYGVKD. CDR3 length: 13 residues. CDR3 in amino acids: CAISMDTAYEQYF. CDR3 bases: TGTGCCATCAGTATGGACACAGCCTACGAGCAGTACTTC.

The V call is TRBV4-1, the J call TRBJ2-1; 12 nucleotides agree with TRBD2. This CDR3 spans 16 amino acids. V lost 4 bases and J lost 9; bases outside the gene matches: 10. Germline lookup yields CDR1 MGHRA and CDR2 YSYEKL. The chain's CDR3 is CASSLQLAGGLVEQFF. The CDR3 DNA is TGCGCCAGCAGCCTACAGCTAGCGGGGGGGCTCGTTGAGCAGTTCTTC.

CDR3 residues: CASTSWGNYNEQFF. CDR3 coding DNA: TGTGCCAGCACTTCTTGGGGGAACTACAATGAGCAGTTCTTC. The rearrangement links TRBV6-5 to TRBJ2-1; possibly TRBD1 or TRBD2 for D (5 bases each). This CDR3 comprises 14 residues. V lost 7 bases, J lost 3 bases, and 13 bases lay in between. Looked up from germline, CDR1 is MNHEY and CDR2 is SVGAGI.

The chain uses TRBV19 and TRBJ2-7; 7 positions agree with TRBD1. Germline V gives CDR1 LNHDA, CDR2 SQIVND (reference sequence). CDR3 length: 14 residues. J lost 0 bases, V lost 6 bases, and 5 bases had no gene match. DNA for the CDR3: TGTGCCAGTAGATCCCGGGACAGCTCCTACGAGCAGTACTTC. Its protein product is CASRSRDSSYEQYF.

Here the CDR3 reads CASSHAGYEQYF. The CDR3 DNA is TGTGCCAGCAGCCACGCGGGTTACGAGCAGTACTTC. The gene calls are TRBV7-9 and TRBJ2-7, with D tentatively TRBD2 (5 bases). Germline CDR1 and CDR2: SEHNR and FQNEAQ (reference sequence). This CDR3 has 12 residues. Trimming took 5 bases from V and 4 from J, leaving 9 bases between them. Based on the CDR3 plus reference TRBV7-9 and TRBJ2-7, the full variable domain is DTGVSQNPRHKITKRGQNVTFRCDPISEHNRLYWYRQTLGQGPEFLTYFQNEAQLEKSRLLSDRFSAERPKGSFSTLEIQRTEQGDSAMYLCASSHAGYEQYFGPGTRLTVT.

CDR3 loop: CASSHEGSPLHF. CDR3 in DNA: TGTGCCAGCAGCCACGAGGGATCACCCCTCCACTTT. This rearrangement joins TRBV5-4 to TRBJ1-6; D is undetermined. CDR1 and CDR2 (germline): SGHNT, YYREEE (reference sequence). V shed 4 bases and J shed 10 bases, with 9 bases lying between them. This CDR3 comprises 12 residues.

This chain connects TRBV27 to TRBJ2-7; D may be TRBD2 (6 bases). V was pared by 6 bases and J by 1 base, with 19 bases between. This CDR3 has 16 residues. The germline gives CDR1 MNHEY, CDR2 SMNVEV (reference sequence). The CDR3 DNA reads as TGTGCCAGCAGCGCCTTATTGGGGGGTCGGTCCTACGAGCAGTACTTC. This codes for CASSALLGGRSYEQYF.

This rearrangement joins TRBV7-5 to TRBJ2-2; the D call in the table, TRBD1, was not verified against the DNA. TRBV7-5 is classified as a pseudogene. This CDR3 is 18 amino acids long. CDR3 coding DNA: TGTGCCAGCAGCTCTTCAGGGGGCGCAGCTGGTTTAACGGGGGAGCTGTTTTTT. Amino acids: CASSSSGGAAGLTGELFF.

The CDR3 is CASSPGTNQETQYF. The CDR3 DNA follows: TGTGCCAGCAGCCCCGGGACTAACCAAGAGACCCAGTACTTC. The chain is built from TRBV9 and TRBJ2-5; TRBD2 matches at 7 bases. CDR3 length: 14 residues. CDR1 is SGDLS and CDR2 is YYNGEE in the germline V gene. Unmatched junction bases numbered 3, after V lost 4 bases and J lost 0 bases.

CDR3 in DNA: TGTGCCAGCAGTTTAGAATATTTAGCGGGGATGTACGAGCAGTACTTC. Translation gives CASSLEYLAGMYEQYF. The chain carries TRBV28 and TRBJ2-7, with 8 bases matching TRBD2. V dropped 2 bases and J dropped 4; count of bases not matched to a gene: 10. From germline, CDR1 is MDHEN and CDR2 SYDVKM. The CDR3 runs 16 residues.

This chain connects TRBV28 to TRBJ2-2; D call uncertain. The germline gives CDR1 MDHEN, CDR2 SYDVKM. V shed 7 bases and J shed 6 bases, with 21 bases lying between them. The CDR3 covers 16 residues. Here the CDR3 reads CASMYPGIMKPGELFF. DNA for the CDR3: TGTGCCAGCATGTACCCTGGCATAATGAAACCCGGGGAGCTGTTTTTT. The full variable domain, its missing parts supplied by reference TRBV28 and TRBJ2-2, is DVKVTQSSRYLVKRTGEKVFLECVQDMDHENMFWYRQDPGLGLRLIYFSYDVKMKEKGDIPEGYSVSREKKERFSLILESASTNQTSMYLCASMYPGIMKPGELFFGEGSRLTVL.

The chain joins TRBV7-8 to TRBJ2-7; 8 bases agree with TRBD2. This CDR3 is 18 amino acids long. In germline, CDR1 is SGHVS, CDR2 FQNEAQ. J lost 4 bases, V lost 2 bases, and 16 bases had no gene match. The CDR3, as DNA: TGTGCCAGCAGCTTATGGGCCCAGCGGGGGCTTTCTTATTACGAGCAGTACTTC. Residues: CASSLWAQRGLSYYEQYF.

The gene calls are TRBV5-4 and TRBJ2-7; D tentatively fits TRBD1 or TRBD2 (5 bases each). V lost 4 bases to trimming and J lost 2 bases, with 13 bases between them. The CDR3 is 14 amino acids. Looked up from germline, CDR1 is SGHNT and CDR2 is YYREEE (reference sequence). Here the CDR3 reads CASSEGDVPYEQYF. DNA for the CDR3: TGTGCCAGCAGCGAAGGGGACGTTCCCTACGAGCAGTACTTC.

This clone was seen once. The chain has TRBV9 and TRBJ2-1, with no clear D. Trimming stripped 4 bases from V and 6 bases from J, with 11 bases between. The CDR3 loop spans 13 amino acids. Germline lookup yields CDR1 SGDLS and CDR2 YYNGEE. CDR3 nucleotide sequence: TGTGCCAGCAGCTACGGCCTACGCAATGAGCAGTTCTTC. Translation: CASSYGLRNEQFF.

The chain uses TRBV7-6 and TRBJ1-1, with a tentative D call TRBD1 (5 bases). V lost 4 bases and J 6 bases, leaving 18 bases between the germline ends. The CDR3 is 15 residues long. Looked up from germline, CDR1 is SGHVS and CDR2 is FNYEAQ. CDR3: CASSSTGQTSAEAFF. CDR3 in DNA: TGTGCCAGCAGCTCAACGGGGCAGACAAGCGCTGAAGCTTTCTTT.

The genes are TRBV2 and TRBJ2-1; no firm D call. This CDR3 comprises 20 residues. From germline, CDR1 is SNHLY and CDR2 FYNNEI. V lost 6 bases and J lost 0, with 27 bases in between. CDR3 sequence (DNA): TGTGCCAGCAGCGGCGTTTCGGAAACTCCAAACATGAACTCCTACAATGAGCAGTTCTTC. Translated: CASSGVSETPNMNSYNEQFF.

The table lists this clone with a few counts. J is TRBJ2-7 and V is TRBV27; TRBD2 matches 9 bases. CDR3 size: 14 residues. Germline values: CDR1 MNHEY, CDR2 SMNVEV (reference sequence). V trimming: 6 bases; J trimming: 7 bases; junction bases outside the gene matches: 10. The CDR3 DNA reads as TGTGCCAGCAGAATAAGCGGGGGGCCGGGGGAGCAGTACTTC. This encodes CASRISGGPGEQYF.

This chain connects TRBV7-9 to TRBJ1-2, with D unclear. This CDR3 spans 16 amino acids. Germline CDR1 SEHNR, CDR2 FQNEAQ (reference sequence). Between the trimmed V and J ends, which lost 4 bases and 3 bases, there was a span of 18 bases. In nucleotides, the CDR3 is TGTGCCAGCAGCTCCCCCGCTCGTAGGGTGGACTATGGCTACACCTTC. It is translated as CASSSPARRVDYGYTF. Complete variable domain (other parts from reference TRBV7-9 and TRBJ1-2): DTGVSQNPRHKITKRGQNVTFRCDPISEHNRLYWYRQTLGQGPEFLTYFQNEAQLEKSRLLSDRFSAERPKGSFSTLEIQRTEQGDSAMYLCASSSPARRVDYGYTFGSGTRLTVV.